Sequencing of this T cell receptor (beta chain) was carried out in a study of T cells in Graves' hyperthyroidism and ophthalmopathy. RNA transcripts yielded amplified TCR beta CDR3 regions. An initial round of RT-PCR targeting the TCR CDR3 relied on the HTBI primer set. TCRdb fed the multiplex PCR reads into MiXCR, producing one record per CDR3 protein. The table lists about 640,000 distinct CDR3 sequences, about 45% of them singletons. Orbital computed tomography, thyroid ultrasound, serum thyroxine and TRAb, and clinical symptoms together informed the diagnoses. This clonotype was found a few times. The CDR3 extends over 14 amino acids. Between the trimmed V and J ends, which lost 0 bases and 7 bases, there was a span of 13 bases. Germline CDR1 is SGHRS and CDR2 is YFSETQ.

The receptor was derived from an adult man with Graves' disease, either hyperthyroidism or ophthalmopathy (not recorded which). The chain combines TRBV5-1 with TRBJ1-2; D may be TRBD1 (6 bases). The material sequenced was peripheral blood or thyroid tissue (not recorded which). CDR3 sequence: CASSLVEGDLGYTF. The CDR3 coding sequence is TGCGCCAGCAGCTTGGTGGAGGGGGATCTTGGCTACACCTTC. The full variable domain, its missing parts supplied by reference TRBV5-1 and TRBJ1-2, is KAGVTQTPRYLIKTRGQQVTLSCSPISGHRSVSWYQQTPGQGLQFLFEYFSETQRNKGNFPGRFSGRQFSNSRSEMNVSTLELGDSALYLCASSLVEGDLGYTFGSGTRLTVV.